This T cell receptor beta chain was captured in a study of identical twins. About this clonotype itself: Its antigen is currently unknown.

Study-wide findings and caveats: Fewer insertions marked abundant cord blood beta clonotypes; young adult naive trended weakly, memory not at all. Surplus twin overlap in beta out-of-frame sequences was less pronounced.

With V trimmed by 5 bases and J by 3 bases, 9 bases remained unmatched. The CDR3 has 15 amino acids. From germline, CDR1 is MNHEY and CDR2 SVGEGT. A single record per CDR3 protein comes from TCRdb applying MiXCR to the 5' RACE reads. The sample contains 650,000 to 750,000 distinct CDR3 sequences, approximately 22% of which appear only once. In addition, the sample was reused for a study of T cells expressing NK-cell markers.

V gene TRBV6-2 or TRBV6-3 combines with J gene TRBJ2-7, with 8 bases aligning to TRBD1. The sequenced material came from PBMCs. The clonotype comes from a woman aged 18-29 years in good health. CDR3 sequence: CASSQGGQDHYEQYF. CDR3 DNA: TGTGCCAGCAGTCAAGGGGGACAGGACCACTACGAGCAGTACTTC.